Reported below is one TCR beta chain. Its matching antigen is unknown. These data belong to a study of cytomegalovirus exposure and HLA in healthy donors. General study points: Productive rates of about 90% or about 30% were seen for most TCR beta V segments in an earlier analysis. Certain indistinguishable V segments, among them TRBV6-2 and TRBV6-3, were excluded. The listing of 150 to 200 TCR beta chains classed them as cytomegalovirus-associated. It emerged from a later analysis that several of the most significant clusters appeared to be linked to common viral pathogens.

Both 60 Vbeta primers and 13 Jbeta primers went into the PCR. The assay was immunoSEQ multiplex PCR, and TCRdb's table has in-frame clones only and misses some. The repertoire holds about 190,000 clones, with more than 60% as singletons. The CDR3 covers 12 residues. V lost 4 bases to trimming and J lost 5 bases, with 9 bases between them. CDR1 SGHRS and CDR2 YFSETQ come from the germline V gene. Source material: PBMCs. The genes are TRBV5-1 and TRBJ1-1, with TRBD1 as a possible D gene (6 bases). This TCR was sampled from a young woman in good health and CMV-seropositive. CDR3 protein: CASSKTGTEAFF. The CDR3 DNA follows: TGCGCCAGCAGCAAGACAGGTACTGAAGCTTTCTTT.